This passage covers 31 T cell receptor beta chains from one sample sequenced in a study of CXCR3-negative and CXCR3-positive naive CD8 T cells. Findings and caveats of the study: CXCR3-positive naive cells carried more hydrophobic TRB CDR3s than CXCR3-negative naive cells did.

All TRB cDNA libraries came from 5' RACE performed with UMI labels. One entry per CDR3 protein, without DNA, is what TCRdb gives after re-calling the 5' RACE reads. The sample is made up of about 120,000 distinct CDR3 sequences, and the top ten hold 0.36% of it. These receptors' targets are unknown. Source material: naive CXCR3+ CD8+ T cells from blood. Regarding subset: CD45RO-CCR7+CD27+CD95- naive CD8+ T cells expressing CXCR3 (TNR3+). These TCRs come from a human donor in good health. Some clones in this sample may be carry-over from other donors' samples.

J is TRBJ2-5 and V is TRBV15; TCRdb selects TRBD1, and the lack of DNA leaves this call unchecked. CDR3 length: 21 residues. Germline lookup yields CDR1 LNHNV and CDR2 YYDKDF (reference sequence). CDR3 protein: CATSRRVGGTVLSPVRETQYF.

The V and J genes are TRBV27 and TRBJ2-2; TCRdb names TRBD1, which stays unverified in the absence of DNA. The CDR3 covers 18 residues. The V gene's germline CDR1 is MNHEY and CDR2 SMNVEV (reference sequence). CDR3: CASSLIGTGSIITGELFF.

The chain has TRBV7-9 and TRBJ2-1. CDR1 is SEHNR, CDR2 FQNEAQ, per germline (reference sequence). The CDR3 spans 14 residues. CDR3 amino acids: CASSLIGLVGEQFF.

This chain links TRBV7-2 with TRBJ2-1. The CDR3 sequence is 15 residues long. Germline-derived CDR1 and CDR2 are SGHTA and FQGNSA. The CDR3 is CASSLKEASYNEQFF.

This chain connects TRBV7-2 to TRBJ2-1. This CDR3 region has 13 residues. Germline V gives CDR1 SGHTA, CDR2 FQGNSA. The CDR3 reads CASSSDLRGEQFF.

The chain is built from TRBV4-1 and TRBJ2-7; TCRdb gives TRBD1 as the D gene, but with no DNA this cannot be confirmed. The V gene's germline CDR1 is MGHRA and CDR2 YSYEKL. The CDR3 has 13 residues. Here the CDR3 reads CASSFRDNYEQYF.

The chain employs TRBV7-9 and TRBJ2-7. Germline V lookup: CDR1 SEHNR, CDR2 FQNEAQ (reference sequence). There are 16 residues in the CDR3. CDR3 region: CASSSSRPEISYEQCF.

The V and J genes are TRBV19 and TRBJ2-1. CDR3 length equals 12 residues. The germline CDR1 and CDR2 sequences are LNHDA and SQIVND (reference sequence). The CDR3 spells CVSSSFFNEQFF.

CDR3 loop: CSARDMAAGGDTQYF. J is TRBJ2-3 and V is TRBV20-1; the D gene TCRdb calls, TRBD2, cannot be checked with no DNA. This CDR3 is built from 15 residues. CDR1 is DFQATT, CDR2 SNEGSKA, per germline (reference sequence).

The chain uses TRBV7-9 and TRBJ2-5; TCRdb indicates TRBD2, and absent DNA this call remains unverified. There are 15 residues in the CDR3. CDR1 and CDR2 (germline): SEHNR, FQNEAQ (reference sequence). The CDR3 sequence: CASSLAREREETQYF.

This chain joins TRBV29-1 and TRBJ2-2; TCRdb's D call of TRBD1 is untestable without DNA. The CDR3 is 15 amino acids. Germline V lookup: CDR1 SQVTM, CDR2 ANQGSEA. CDR3 in amino acids: CSVETGGTNTEELFF.

The chain joins TRBV23-1 to TRBJ2-2; TCRdb proposes TRBD2, but this gene call is untestable without DNA. TRBV23-1 falls under the ORF class, with uncertain function. This CDR3 has 18 amino acids. CDR3 sequence reads: CASSQLPSGGPNTGELFF.

The rearrangement uses TRBV15 and TRBJ2-5; lacking DNA, the TRBD1 call made by TCRdb goes unchecked. The CDR3 is made up of 15 amino acids. Germline CDR1 is LNHNV and CDR2 is YYDKDF (reference sequence). CDR3 sequence: CATSREIQGRETQYF.

The rearrangement joins TRBV5-1 to TRBJ2-7; TCRdb designates TRBD2, a call that cannot be tested without DNA. CDR3 length: 15 amino acids. The germline gives CDR1 SGHRS, CDR2 YFSETQ. The CDR3 loop reads CASSPTAASSYEQYF.

The chain carries TRBV14 and TRBJ2-5; the D call from TCRdb, TRBD2, cannot be confirmed without DNA. CDR3 length: 19 amino acids. Per germline, CDR1 SGHDN and CDR2 FVKESK. This chain's CDR3 is CASSQGLYIADHLEETQYF. The entire variable domain, with the rest obtained from reference TRBV14 and TRBJ2-5, is as follows: EAGVTQFPSHSVIEKGQTVTLRCDPISGHDNLYWYRRVMGKEIKFLLHFVKESKQDESGMPNNRFLAERTGGTYSTLKVQPAELEDSGVYFCASSQGLYIADHLEETQYFGPGTRLLVL.

The V and J genes are TRBV6-5 and TRBJ2-3; with no DNA, the TCRdb D assignment of TRBD1 cannot be verified. The CDR3 loop spans 15 amino acids. Germline V gives CDR1 MNHEY, CDR2 SVGAGI. The CDR3 is CASSYSGQGADTQYF.

The chain recombines TRBV7-8 with TRBJ2-2; there is no DNA to check the TCRdb D call of TRBD1. This CDR3 has 18 amino acids. Germline V gene data show CDR1 as SGHVS and CDR2 as FQNEAQ. CDR3 residues: CASSLPPIGTGNTGELFF.

The chain is built from TRBV7-3 and TRBJ2-5; the D call of TRBD1 rests on TCRdb alone, since no DNA is present to check it. The CDR3 runs 17 residues. Germline-derived CDR1 and CDR2 are SGHTA and FQGTGA. Here the CDR3 reads CASSSDHTGFFQETQYF.

The chain has TRBV6-5 and TRBJ2-4; the D call from TCRdb, TRBD1, cannot be confirmed without DNA. The CDR3 has 15 residues. Germline loops: CDR1 MNHEY, CDR2 SVGAGI. The CDR3: CASSYPRGDKNIQYF.

The J gene is TRBJ2-7, the V gene TRBV6-1; TCRdb outputs TRBD2, but without DNA this stays unchecked. The germline V gene has CDR1 MNHNS and CDR2 SASEGT. The CDR3 consists of 16 residues. This CDR3 is CASSEEGRWPSYEQYF.

The chain recombines TRBV12-3 or TRBV12-4 with TRBJ2-1; the D call from TCRdb, TRBD1, cannot be confirmed without DNA. The CDR3 contains 15 residues. CDR3 region: CASSPWDRVGNEQFF.

The chain recombines TRBV7-9 with TRBJ2-3. This CDR3 is 16 amino acids long. Germline V CDR1 and CDR2: SEHNR, FQNEAQ (reference sequence). CDR3 protein: CASSLGHRVFTDTQYF.

J is TRBJ2-1 and V is TRBV10-3; the D call from TCRdb, TRBD2, cannot be confirmed without DNA. This CDR3 has 17 amino acids. The V gene's germline CDR1 is ENHRY and CDR2 SYGVKD. The CDR3 sequence: CAISEPSGTAGHNEQFF.

The CDR3 reads CASSGLAGGRFLPYEQYF. The chain uses TRBV11-2 and TRBJ2-7; TCRdb proposes TRBD2, but this gene call is untestable without DNA. Germline assignment: CDR1 SGHAT and CDR2 FQNNGV. CDR3 size: 18 residues. Using reference TRBV11-2 and TRBJ2-7 for the parts outside the CDR3, the full variable domain is EAGVAQSPRYKIIEKRQSVAFWCNPISGHATLYWYQQILGQGPKLLIQFQNNGVVDDSQLPKDRFSAERLKGVDSTLKIQPAKLEDSAVYLCASSGLAGGRFLPYEQYFGPGTRLTVT.

The rearrangement uses TRBV15 and TRBJ2-7; TCRdb's D call of TRBD1 is untestable without DNA. The CDR3 loop spans 15 amino acids. CDR1 and CDR2 from the germline V gene are LNHNV and YYDKDF (reference sequence). The CDR3 protein is CATSRDENGKGEQYF.

This sequence joins TRBV6-6 and TRBJ2-2; TCRdb calls TRBD1, which cannot be checked without DNA. Per germline, CDR1 MNHNY and CDR2 SVGAGI (reference sequence). There are 15 residues in the CDR3. The CDR3 loop reads CASSDRGENTGELFF.

The rearrangement links TRBV12-3 or TRBV12-4 to TRBJ2-2; the TCRdb call, TRBD1, lacks DNA for checking. This CDR3 spans 16 amino acids. CDR3 sequence: CASSPPGTGSPGELFF.

The J gene is TRBJ2-7, the V gene TRBV11-2; TCRdb's assignment of TRBD2 cannot be checked, as there is no DNA. The CDR3 loop spans 14 amino acids. Per the germline V gene, CDR1 is SGHAT and CDR2 is FQNNGV. The CDR3 sequence is CASSLSGTNYEQYF.

The V call is TRBV20-1, the J call TRBJ2-3; TCRdb's D call of TRBD1 is untestable without DNA. CDR3 length: 14 residues. Germline CDR1 and CDR2: DFQATT and SNEGSKA (reference sequence). CDR3 region: CSASQGTYTDTQYF.

The gene calls are TRBV5-1 and TRBJ2-7; without DNA, the TCRdb call of TRBD1 cannot be checked. Germline V lookup: CDR1 SGHRS, CDR2 YFSETQ. The CDR3 spans 15 residues. The CDR3 region is CASSYIPGQTYEQYF. The whole variable domain, filled in from reference TRBV5-1 and TRBJ2-7, reads KAGVTQTPRYLIKTRGQQVTLSCSPISGHRSVSWYQQTPGQGLQFLFEYFSETQRNKGNFPGRFSGRQFSNSRSEMNVSTLELGDSALYLCASSYIPGQTYEQYFGPGTRLTVT.

CDR3 sequence: CASSLGTGTNNEQFF. This chain joins TRBV7-3 and TRBJ2-1; the TCRdb D gene call, TRBD2, has no DNA to confirm it. CDR3 size: 15 residues. CDR1 SGHTA and CDR2 FQGTGA come from the germline V gene.